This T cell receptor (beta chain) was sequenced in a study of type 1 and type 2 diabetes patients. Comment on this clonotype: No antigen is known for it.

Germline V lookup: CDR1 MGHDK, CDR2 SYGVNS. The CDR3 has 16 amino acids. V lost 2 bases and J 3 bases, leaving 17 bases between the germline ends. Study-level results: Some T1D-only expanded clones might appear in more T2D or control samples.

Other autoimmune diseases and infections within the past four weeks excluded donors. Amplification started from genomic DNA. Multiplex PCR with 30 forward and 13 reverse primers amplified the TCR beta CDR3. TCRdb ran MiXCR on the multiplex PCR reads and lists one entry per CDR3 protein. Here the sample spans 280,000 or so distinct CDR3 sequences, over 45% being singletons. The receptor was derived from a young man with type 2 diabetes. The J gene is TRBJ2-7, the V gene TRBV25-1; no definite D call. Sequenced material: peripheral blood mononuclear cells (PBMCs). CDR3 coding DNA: TGTGCCAGCAGTGAACCAAGTCCAGGAAACCACTACGAGCAGTACTTC. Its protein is CASSEPSPGNHYEQYF.